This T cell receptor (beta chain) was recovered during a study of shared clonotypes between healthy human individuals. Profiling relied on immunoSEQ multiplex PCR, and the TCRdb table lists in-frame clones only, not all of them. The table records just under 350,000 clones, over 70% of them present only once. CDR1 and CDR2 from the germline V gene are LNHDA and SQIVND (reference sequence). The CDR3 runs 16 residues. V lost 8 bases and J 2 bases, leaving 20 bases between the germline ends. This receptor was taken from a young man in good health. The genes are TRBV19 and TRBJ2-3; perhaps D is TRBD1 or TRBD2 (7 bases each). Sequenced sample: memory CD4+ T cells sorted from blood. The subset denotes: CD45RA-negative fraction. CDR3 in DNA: TGTGCCAGTCAACGCGGGGGACAGCCCTCCACAGATACGCAGTATTTT. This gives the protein CASQRGGQPSTDTQYF. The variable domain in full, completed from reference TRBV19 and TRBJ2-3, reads DGGITQSPKYLFRKEGQNVTLSCEQNLNHDAMYWYRQDPGQGLRLIYYSQIVNDFQKGDIAEGYSVSREKKESFPLTVTSAQKNPTAFYLCASQRGGQPSTDTQYFGPGTRLTVL.